The 25 T cell receptor beta chains listed next were all sequenced from one sample in a study of cytomegalovirus exposure and HLA in healthy donors. The PCR employed 60 Vbeta primers together with 13 Jbeta primers. TCRdb's table, derived via immunoSEQ multiplex PCR, lists solely in-frame clones and lacks some. Among roughly 130,000 clones listed, 73% were seen once. The sequencing input was PBMCs. The receptors were gathered from a woman aged 35 to 49 in good health and CMV-seronegative.

The chain recombines TRBV6-1 with TRBJ2-2, with TRBD1 matching over 9 bases. This CDR3 contains 14 residues. Germline V gene lookup returns CDR1 MNHNS and CDR2 SASEGT. The V gene end was trimmed by 6 bases and the J gene end by 4 bases; junction bases not matched to a gene: 3. As DNA, the CDR3 is TGTGCCAGCAGAGGGGACAGGGTCACCGGGGAGCTGTTTTTT. Amino acid sequence: CASRGDRVTGELFF.

The chain joins TRBV7-9 to TRBJ2-7; tentatively, D is TRBD2 (5 bases). The CDR3 length is 17 residues. Trimming removed 1 base at V and 5 bases at J, with 21 bases between. CDR1 and CDR2 (germline): SEHNR, FQNEAQ (reference sequence). This CDR3 reads CASSLVSSVGEVHEQYV. The CDR3 bases are TGTGCCAGCAGCTTAGTCTCTTCCGTGGGAGAAGTCCACGAGCAGTACGTC.

The chain has TRBV28 and TRBJ2-1, with TRBD2 matching 8 bases. The CDR3 covers 16 residues. Germline V gene sequence: CDR1 MDHEN, CDR2 SYDVKM. With 5 bases clipped from V and 3 bases from J, the junction kept 9 bases outside the gene matches. CDR3 sequence reads: CASSLGAGVVYNEQFF. CDR3 DNA sequence: TGTGCCAGCAGTCTGGGAGCGGGGGTTGTCTACAATGAGCAGTTCTTC.

V gene TRBV7-9 combines with J gene TRBJ2-1; 15 nucleotides align to TRBD2. V trimming: 5 bases; J trimming: 5 bases; junction bases outside the gene matches: 4. The CDR3 spans 16 residues. CDR1 and CDR2 (germline): SEHNR, FQNEAQ (reference sequence). CDR3 DNA: TGTGCCAGCAGCCCTAGGACTAGCGGGGGGGACAATGAGCAGTTCTTC. Translating it yields CASSPRTSGGDNEQFF.

V usage is TRBV2 and J usage is TRBJ2-1; 7 bases line up with TRBD2. From germline, CDR1 is SNHLY and CDR2 FYNNEI. The CDR3 length is 17 residues. J gave up 4 bases and V 2 bases, and 11 bases lay outside the gene matches. The CDR3 reads CASSETGVGGDYNEQFF. Written as DNA, the CDR3 is TGTGCCAGCAGTGAAACGGGGGTTGGGGGGGATTACAATGAGCAGTTCTTC.

The gene calls are TRBV6-1 and TRBJ2-3; weak D call: TRBD1 (6 bases). CDR3 length equals 12 residues. Germline V gene sequence: CDR1 MNHNS, CDR2 SASEGT. The V end was cut by 9 bases, the J end by 6 bases, with 13 bases between. CDR3 loop: CASYRVGDTQYF. In DNA, the CDR3 is TGTGCCAGTTACAGGGTGGGGGATACGCAGTATTTT.

This rearrangement joins TRBV7-2 to TRBJ1-1, with a tentative D call TRBD1 (5 bases). The CDR3 has 13 residues. The V gene lost 5 bases and the J gene lost 4 bases, with 11 bases spanning the gap. Germline V gene sequence: CDR1 SGHTA, CDR2 FQGNSA. The CDR3 reads CASSPQGPTEAFF. Written as DNA, the CDR3 is TGTGCCAGCAGCCCCCAGGGCCCCACTGAAGCTTTCTTT.

The V and J genes are TRBV5-5 and TRBJ2-7, with 11 bases that match TRBD2. The CDR3 runs 15 residues. J was trimmed by 0 bases and V by 5 bases; bases with no gene match: 4. Germline V CDR1 and CDR2: SGHKS, YYEKEE (reference sequence). CDR3 sequence (DNA): TGTGCCAGCAGGGCGGGACTAGCGGCCTCCTACGAGCAGTACGTC. Translating it yields CASRAGLAASYEQYV.

This sequence joins TRBV19 and TRBJ2-3, with D possibly being TRBD1 (6 bases). This CDR3 region has 14 residues. Germline values: CDR1 LNHDA, CDR2 SQIVND (reference sequence). Between the trimmed V and J ends, which lost 6 bases and 2 bases, there was a span of 12 bases. The chain's CDR3 is CASRRTANTDTQYF. As DNA, the CDR3 is TGTGCCAGTAGGCGGACAGCTAACACAGATACGCAGTATTTT.

J is TRBJ1-1 and V is TRBV5-4; D unclear. This CDR3 has 16 residues. The germline gives CDR1 SGHNT, CDR2 YYREEE (reference sequence). The V end was cut by 3 bases, the J end by 4 bases, with 19 bases between. CDR3: CASSWEAAGGFTEAFF. For the CDR3, the DNA is TGTGCCAGCAGCTGGGAGGCCGCCGGTGGGTTCACTGAAGCTTTCTTT. The entire variable domain, with the rest obtained from reference TRBV5-4 and TRBJ1-1, is as follows: ETGVTQSPTHLIKTRGQQVTLRCSSQSGHNTVSWYQQALGQGPQFIFQYYREEENGRGNFPPRFSGLQFPNYSSELNVNALELDDSALYLCASSWEAAGGFTEAFFGQGTRLTVV.

This chain uses TRBV2 with TRBJ2-5; the match to TRBD1 covers 9 bases. The length of the CDR3 is 17 residues. J was trimmed by 5 bases and V by 7 bases; bases with no gene match: 17. The germline V gene has CDR1 SNHLY and CDR2 FYNNEI. CDR3 amino acids: CASIPNPGQGWMETQYF. CDR3 sequence (DNA): TGTGCCAGCATTCCAAACCCGGGACAGGGATGGATGGAGACCCAGTACTTC. The entire variable domain, with the rest obtained from reference TRBV2 and TRBJ2-5, is as follows: EPEVTQTPSHQVTQMGQEVILRCVPISNHLYFYWYRQILGQKVEFLVSFYNNEISEKSEIFDDQFSVERPDGSNFTLKIRSTKLEDSAMYFCASIPNPGQGWMETQYFGPGTRLLVL.

The V call is TRBV5-6, the J call TRBJ1-3, with no clear D. The CDR3 extends over 14 amino acids. Looked up from germline, CDR1 is SGHDT and CDR2 is YYEEEE. V was pared by 0 bases and J by 3 bases, with 7 bases between. The CDR3 spells CASSLARGGNTIYF. CDR3 sequence (DNA): TGTGCCAGCAGCTTGGCCCGGGGTGGAAACACCATATATTTT.

The gene calls are TRBV4-1 and TRBJ1-3, with TRBD1 matching 9 bases. The ends lost 4 bases at V and 3 bases at J; junction bases unmatched: 13. This CDR3 comprises 18 residues. CDR1 and CDR2 from the germline V gene are MGHRA and YSYEKL. CDR3 DNA sequence: TGCGCCAGCAGCCCATCCACGCTAACAGGGGGCGGTGGAAACACCATATATTTT. This translates into CASSPSTLTGGGGNTIYF.

This clone has only a few counts. This chain's CDR3 is CASSFESVGTEAFF. The CDR3 DNA is TGCGCCAGCAGCTTCGAGAGTGTCGGGACTGAAGCTTTCTTT. The chain couples TRBV5-1 to TRBJ1-1; D uncertain. Trimming cost V 2 bases and J 5 bases, with 13 bases left between them. The CDR3 runs 14 residues. Germline values: CDR1 SGHRS, CDR2 YFSETQ. The full variable domain, rest sourced from reference TRBV5-1 and TRBJ1-1, is KAGVTQTPRYLIKTRGQQVTLSCSPISGHRSVSWYQQTPGQGLQFLFEYFSETQRNKGNFPGRFSGRQFSNSRSEMNVSTLELGDSALYLCASSFESVGTEAFFGQGTRLTVV.

The chain combines TRBV7-6 with TRBJ1-1, with no clear D. Germline values: CDR1 SGHVS, CDR2 FNYEAQ. V was shortened by 5 bases and J by 8 bases, with 15 bases between the two germline ends. This CDR3 is 13 amino acids long. The CDR3 nucleotides read TGTGCCAGCAGCCCCCGGGAGACGGCAGAAGCTTTCTTT. This codes for CASSPRETAEAFF.

A few counts support this clone. V gene TRBV19 combines with J gene TRBJ2-4; perhaps TRBD1 as D (6 bases). V lost 5 bases and J 5 bases, leaving 10 bases between the germline ends. The CDR3 is 13 residues long. In germline, CDR1 is LNHDA, CDR2 SQIVND (reference sequence). This CDR3 is CASSDSGENIQYF. The CDR3 DNA reads TGTGCCAGTAGTGACTCAGGGGAAAACATTCAGTACTTC.

This clone was observed a handful of times. The rearrangement uses TRBV2 and TRBJ1-1, with D perhaps TRBD1 (6 bases). V dropped 1 base and J dropped 3 bases, with 9 bases sitting between them. There are 14 residues in the CDR3. Germline V lookup: CDR1 SNHLY, CDR2 FYNNEI. Here the CDR3 reads CASSEGTEDTEAFF. Written as DNA, the CDR3 is TGTGCCAGCAGTGAAGGGACAGAGGACACTGAAGCTTTCTTT.

This sequence joins TRBV6-5 and TRBJ2-5; possible D gene TRBD1, 5 bases. V shed 5 bases and J shed 2 bases, with 12 bases lying between them. Germline CDR1 and CDR2: MNHEY and SVGAGI. The CDR3 sequence is 14 residues long. The DNA of the CDR3 is TGTGCCAGCAGTACCAAAAGGGGTCAAGAGACCCAGTACTTC. This translates into CASSTKRGQETQYF.

The genes are TRBV19 and TRBJ1-5, with 7 positions matching TRBD1. Trimming removed 4 bases from V and 3 bases from J; junction bases left unmatched: 6. The germline CDR1 and CDR2 sequences are LNHDA and SQIVND (reference sequence). The CDR3 is 15 residues long. The CDR3 sequence: CASSTTTGTNQPQHF. The CDR3 coding sequence is TGTGCCAGTAGTACTACGACAGGGACCAATCAGCCCCAGCATTTT. The entire variable domain, with the rest obtained from reference TRBV19 and TRBJ1-5, is as follows: DGGITQSPKYLFRKEGQNVTLSCEQNLNHDAMYWYRQDPGQGLRLIYYSQIVNDFQKGDIAEGYSVSREKKESFPLTVTSAQKNPTAFYLCASSTTTGTNQPQHFGDGTRLSIL.

The chain carries TRBV7-2 and TRBJ2-1; 11 bases agree with TRBD2. The germline V gene has CDR1 SGHTA and CDR2 FQGNSA. The V and J ends lost 1 base and 8 bases, in that order; junction bases with no gene match: 4. The CDR3 is 15 residues long. CDR3: CASSLGLAGLDEQFF. CDR3 nucleotide sequence: TGTGCCAGCAGCTTAGGACTAGCGGGGCTGGATGAGCAGTTCTTC.

V usage is TRBV6-5 and J usage is TRBJ1-2; the D is unclear. V was shortened by 4 bases and J by 3 bases, with 9 bases between the two germline ends. The germline gives CDR1 MNHEY, CDR2 SVGAGI. The CDR3 covers 13 residues. The CDR3 DNA reads as TGTGCCAGCAGTTTCGACGGGGACTATGGCTACACCTTC. This sequence encodes CASSFDGDYGYTF.

The chain joins TRBV19 to TRBJ1-1, with 7 bases aligning to TRBD1. The CDR3 is made up of 14 amino acids. After removal of 1 base from V and 6 bases from J, the junction contained 5 bases not matched to a gene. The germline V gene encodes CDR1 LNHDA and CDR2 SQIVND (reference sequence). The DNA of the CDR3 is TGTGCCAGTAGTATAGCAGGGGGAAGAGCTGAAGCTTTCTTT. Protein product: CASSIAGGRAEAFF. The full variable domain, its missing parts supplied by reference TRBV19 and TRBJ1-1, is DGGITQSPKYLFRKEGQNVTLSCEQNLNHDAMYWYRQDPGQGLRLIYYSQIVNDFQKGDIAEGYSVSREKKESFPLTVTSAQKNPTAFYLCASSIAGGRAEAFFGQGTRLTVV.

This clone has more than one count but fewer than ten. The chain joins TRBV7-3 to TRBJ2-1, with TRBD1 matching over 10 bases. The CDR3 consists of 13 residues. Per the germline V gene, CDR1 is SGHTA and CDR2 is FQGTGA. The trim removed 5 bases at V and 8 bases at J, leaving 3 bases unmatched. CDR3 in amino acids: CASSLDRGYEQFF. CDR3 bases: TGTGCCAGCAGCCTGGACAGGGGGTATGAGCAGTTCTTC.

The V call is TRBV6-4, the J call TRBJ1-1; 7 positions agree with TRBD1. This CDR3 is built from 14 residues. V shed 4 bases, J shed 2 bases, and the junction held 4 bases outside the gene matches. Germline CDR1 MRHNA, CDR2 SNTAGT. The CDR3 loop reads CASSVQGGNTEAFF. In DNA, the CDR3 is TGTGCCAGCAGTGTCCAGGGGGGAAACACTGAAGCTTTCTTT.

The V gene is TRBV5-1, the J gene TRBJ2-1; 11 bases match TRBD2. In germline, CDR1 is SGHRS, CDR2 YFSETQ. The CDR3 is 15 residues long. V gave up 1 base and J gave up 4 bases; unmatched junction bases: 1. The CDR3: CASSLLAGGYNEQFF. As DNA, the CDR3 is TGCGCCAGCAGCTTGCTAGCGGGGGGATACAATGAGCAGTTCTTC.